The source of this T cell receptor beta chain is a study of blood T cell repertoires in COVID-19. About the research overall: COVID-19 samples, acute and convalescent, were from the United States, Italy and Spain.

Authors' processing steps: Amplification from reference gene primers served as the basis for estimated nucleated cell counts. Generated by immunoSEQ multiplex PCR, the TCRdb table keeps only in-frame clones and is missing some. The V and J calls and clone size were taken over from that table, and D and trimming were inferred from the DNA. The data hold tens of thousands of clones, with around 78% observed a single time. This receptor was taken from a human donor in a cohort sampled during active COVID-19. The sample taken for sequencing was peripheral blood.

The CDR3 protein is CASSLLAGSGTGELFF. The DNA for the CDR3 is TGTGCCAGCAGCCTTCTAGCGGGAAGTGGCACCGGGGAGCTGTTTTTT. The V call is TRBV28, the J call TRBJ2-2, with 9 bases lining up with TRBD2. The germline V gene has CDR1 MDHEN and CDR2 SYDVKM. V shed 6 bases, J shed 4 bases, and the junction held 9 bases outside the gene matches. The CDR3 extends over 16 amino acids.